This T cell receptor (beta chain) came from a study of T cell responses to AZD1222 COVID-19 vaccine. Overall study findings and caveats: Epitopes outside B.1.351 and B.1.1.7 mutated regions reportedly drew nearly half of spike TCRs. Donors skewed white British and female; clonal diversity was possibly underestimated. After the peak T cell response, and only then, were repertoires sampled.

As regards this clone: Its target is not known.

The repertoire was sequenced with immunoSEQ multiplex PCR; TCRdb's copy has only in-frame clones and lacks some. The table lists about 170,000 clones, approximately 93% of them singletons, with about 3.9% in the top ten. CDR3 length equals 14 residues. Germline CDR1 is SGHTS and CDR2 is YDEGEE. The V gene end was trimmed by 4 bases and the J gene end by 4 bases; junction bases not matched to a gene: 7. The origin of this receptor is an adult in good health. Sequencing was performed on peripheral blood, taken on day 0 of AZD1222 vaccination. This chain links TRBV5-8 with TRBJ1-2; 7 nucleotides line up with TRBD1. DNA for the CDR3: TGTGCCAGCAGCCGCGACAGGGATAGCTATGGCTACACCTTC. It specifies CASSRDRDSYGYTF.